A single sample is the source of the 19 T cell receptor beta chains below, sequenced in a study of T cells after yellow fever vaccination. TCRdb redid the calling of the 5' RACE reads with MiXCR, one entry per CDR3 protein. This repertoire shows 13,000 or so distinct CDR3 sequences, 4% to 6% found once; its top ten account for 51%. The sequencing used PBMCs, either bulk or a sorted T-cell subset (CD4+, CD8+, memory, or dextramer-sorted; not recorded which), collected 45 days after the yellow fever booster vaccination. Receptors were obtained from a young man who received the YFV17D yellow fever vaccine.

This clonotype occurred many times. Here the CDR3 reads CASGSTGPGELFF. The CDR3 bases are TGTGCCAGCGGGTCAACGGGGCCCGGGGAGCTGTTTTTT. The V and J genes are TRBV6-5 and TRBJ2-2, with D perhaps given as TRBD1 or TRBD2 (5 bases each). CDR3 length equals 13 residues. Germline CDR1 reads MNHEY; CDR2 reads SVGAGI. The V end lost 8 bases, the J end lost 6 bases, and 13 bases lay between the germline ends.

This clonotype occurred many times. The chain has TRBV3-1 and TRBJ2-5; 7 bases are a match to TRBD1. Per germline, CDR1 LGHDT and CDR2 YNNKEL (reference sequence). After removal of 4 bases from V and 6 bases from J, the junction contained 8 bases not matched to a gene. CDR3 length: 14 residues. CDR3: CASSPQGDSKTQYF. The CDR3 nucleotides read TGTGCCAGCAGCCCCCAGGGGGATTCAAAGACCCAGTACTTC.

This clonotype was recorded many times. The chain employs TRBV5-4 and TRBJ1-2, with 7 bases lining up with TRBD1. With V trimmed by 4 bases and J by 2 bases, 11 bases remained unmatched. The CDR3 length is 16 residues. Germline loops: CDR1 SGHNT, CDR2 YYREEE (reference sequence). CDR3 residues: CASSKDRDRHNYGYTF. CDR3 in DNA: TGTGCCAGCAGCAAGGACCGGGACAGACACAACTATGGCTACACCTTC.

The sample holds a few counts of this clonotype. This rearrangement joins TRBV12-3 or TRBV12-4 to TRBJ1-5; weak D call: TRBD1 (6 bases). The CDR3 length is 14 residues. Trimming cost V 3 bases and J 7 bases, with 13 bases left between them. The DNA for the CDR3 is TGTGCCAGCAGTTTCAGTCAGGGGAACCAGCCCCAGCATTTT. It specifies CASSFSQGNQPQHF.

This clonotype has a count of ten or more. The J gene is TRBJ2-7, the V gene TRBV27; D may be TRBD1 (5 bases). Per germline, CDR1 MNHEY and CDR2 SMNVEV (reference sequence). Trimming removed 5 bases from V and 6 bases from J, with 11 bases in between. The CDR3 runs 12 residues. The CDR3 DNA reads as TGTGCCAGCAGTGTGGGGCCGTCCGAGCAGTACTTC. Amino acid sequence: CASSVGPSEQYF.

This clonotype was detected ten times or more. The chain joins TRBV6-5 to TRBJ2-5; D is possibly TRBD1 or TRBD2 (5 bases each). V lost 6 bases and J 4 bases, leaving 15 bases between the germline ends. CDR1 MNHEY and CDR2 SVGAGI come from the germline V gene. The CDR3 is made up of 14 amino acids. CDR3 in amino acids: CASSPRGRGETQYF. For the CDR3, the DNA is TGTGCCAGCAGCCCCCGGGGACGGGGAGAGACCCAGTACTTC.

Many counts were recorded for this clonotype. The genes are TRBV28 and TRBJ2-3; D gene ambiguous. The CDR3 consists of 18 residues. Germline V CDR1 and CDR2: MDHEN, SYDVKM. V dropped 2 bases and J dropped 0 bases, with 18 bases sitting between them. Here the CDR3 reads CASSLGRRGVGSTDTQYF. In nucleotides, the CDR3 is TGTGCCAGCAGTTTAGGCCGCCGCGGTGTGGGGAGCACAGATACGCAGTATTTT.

At least ten counts were recorded for this clonotype. This chain uses TRBV6-5 with TRBJ2-4, with 7 bases aligning to TRBD2. Germline lookup yields CDR1 MNHEY and CDR2 SVGAGI. The CDR3 is 15 residues long. Trimming cost V 0 bases and J 7 bases; bases outside gene matches: 6. CDR3 bases: TGTGCCAGCAGTTACTCTGGCCTGGGAGGGAACATTCAGTACTTC. Translating it yields CASSYSGLGGNIQYF.

This clonotype was observed many times. This rearrangement joins TRBV2 to TRBJ1-1; D is uncertain. The CDR3 length is 13 residues. CDR1 and CDR2 from the germline V gene are SNHLY and FYNNEI. V gave up 9 bases and J gave up 2 bases, with 13 bases separating them. The CDR3 loop is CASSQESNTEAFF. In DNA, the CDR3 is TGTGCCAGTTCTCAGGAAAGCAACACTGAAGCTTTCTTT.

This clonotype was counted many times. The rearrangement joins TRBV29-1 to TRBJ2-3; 12 nucleotides agree with TRBD2. J lost 0 bases, V lost 7 bases, and 5 bases had no gene match. In germline, CDR1 is SQVTM, CDR2 ANQGSEA. CDR3 length equals 15 residues. Here the CDR3 DNA reads TGCAGCGGCGGCGGACTAGCGGGAAGCACAGATACGCAGTATTTT. Translation gives CSGGGLAGSTDTQYF.

This clonotype has ten or more counts. The rearrangement uses TRBV5-6 and TRBJ1-2; no clear D. The CDR3 sequence is 12 residues long. Germline CDR1 SGHDT, CDR2 YYEEEE. Deletions cut 2 bases from V and 6 bases from J, with 8 bases between. The CDR3 DNA sequence: TGTGCCAGCAGCTTAGGAGGACATGGCTACACCTTC. Encoded protein: CASSLGGHGYTF.

The table lists this clonotype with many counts. The rearrangement links TRBV7-3 to TRBJ2-1; 11 nucleotides line up with TRBD2. Per the germline V gene, CDR1 is SGHTA and CDR2 is FQGTGA. The ends lost 6 bases at V and 3 bases at J; junction bases unmatched: 4. This CDR3 is built from 15 residues. The CDR3 region has the DNA TGTGCCAGCAGTCTCGGACTAGCGGGCTACAATGAGCAGTTCTTC. It encodes CASSLGLAGYNEQFF.

Ten or more counts support this clonotype. The CDR3, as DNA: TGTGCCTGGAGTGTAAGCTTATATACCGGTGTGTGGGACAGGAAGGAGACCCAGTACTTC. It specifies CAWSVSLYTGVWDRKETQYF. This chain links TRBV30 with TRBJ2-5; 8 bases line up with TRBD1. The ends lost 0 bases at V and 5 bases at J; junction bases unmatched: 23. This CDR3 has 20 amino acids. CDR1 GTSNPN and CDR2 SVGIG come from the germline V gene (reference sequence).

This clonotype has at least ten counts. J is TRBJ1-2 and V is TRBV5-1, with a weak D call TRBD1 (5 bases). CDR1 is SGHRS, CDR2 YFSETQ, per germline. The CDR3 is 13 residues long. V gave up 6 bases and J gave up 4 bases, with 13 bases separating them. The CDR3 here is CASTMGVGYGYTF. The CDR3 nucleotides read TGCGCCAGCACCATGGGGGTGGGCTATGGCTACACCTTC.

This clonotype appeared many times. The chain links TRBV29-1 to TRBJ1-5; TRBD1 aligns across 8 bases. Germline trimming cut 4 bases from V and 7 bases from J; bases unmatched to any gene: 3. This CDR3 has 12 residues. The germline gives CDR1 SQVTM, CDR2 ANQGSEA. The CDR3 DNA is TGCAGCGTTGGGCAGGGGGCACAGCCCCAGCATTTT. Its protein product is CSVGQGAQPQHF.

This clonotype was seen at least ten times. At one end the junction does not follow the germline gene, possibly because of a read error. V gene TRBV15 combines with J gene TRBJ2-1; D unresolved. The CDR3 length is 13 residues. In germline, CDR1 is LNHNV, CDR2 YYDKDF (reference sequence). The CDR3 region is CATSREWMEPDNF. In DNA, the CDR3 is TGTGCCACCAGCAGGGAATGGATGGAGCCTGATAACTTC.

This clonotype has ten or more counts. The chain has TRBV5-1 and TRBJ2-7; D call uncertain. Trimming pared 4 bases from V and 7 bases from J, leaving 18 bases between. Germline V lookup: CDR1 SGHRS, CDR2 YFSETQ. The CDR3 is 14 residues long. CDR3 nucleotides: TGCGCCAGCAGCAATGCCGTCTACCTGGGGGAGCAGTACTTC. Its translation: CASSNAVYLGEQYF.

This clonotype was picked up many times. V gene TRBV7-2 combines with J gene TRBJ2-3; 9 bases agree with TRBD1. The CDR3 spans 16 residues. Germline CDR1 is SGHTA and CDR2 is FQGNSA. Trimming at V came to 5 bases and at J to 2 bases, leaving 8 bases not matched to a gene. The CDR3 sequence: CASSPPGTGNTDTQYF. In DNA, the CDR3 is TGTGCCAGCAGCCCCCCTGGGACAGGGAACACAGATACGCAGTATTTT.

This clonotype has a count of ten or more. This rearrangement joins TRBV7-2 to TRBJ2-5; D is unclear. Trimming removed 7 bases from V and 2 bases from J, with 11 bases in between. Germline V gene data show CDR1 as SGHTA and CDR2 as FQGNSA. This CDR3 spans 13 amino acids. DNA of the CDR3: TGTGCCAGCACCGATCAGCTACAAGAGACCCAGTACTTC. Its protein product is CASTDQLQETQYF.